This note documents a single T cell receptor beta chain sequence. The sample comes from a study of control samples from healthy donors and cancer patients. The data were produced by immunoSEQ multiplex PCR, yet TCRdb's version contains in-frame clones alone and is incomplete. This sample yields 45,000 to 55,000 clones, of which roughly 93% are seen a single time; around 22% belongs to the top ten. From germline, CDR1 is SGHDT and CDR2 YYEEEE. The CDR3 spans 17 residues. V was pared by 0 bases and J by 4 bases, with 8 bases of the junction left unmatched. This TCR derives from a woman in her forties or fifties with head and neck cancer. V is TRBV5-6 and J is TRBJ1-2, with 11 bases fitting TRBD1. The sample was PBMCs. CDR3 DNA: TGTGCCAGCAGCTTGGGTTCCGGGACAGGGGGAATCTATGGCTACACCTTC. It codes for CASSLGSGTGGIYGYTF. The full variable domain, rest sourced from reference TRBV5-6 and TRBJ1-2, is DAGVTQSPTHLIKTRGQQVTLRCSPKSGHDTVSWYQQALGQGPQFIFQYYEEEERQRGNFPDRFSGHQFPNYSSELNVNALLLGDSALYLCASSLGSGTGGIYGYTFGSGTRLTVV.